Given below is one TCR beta chain in context. Its antigen is as yet unknown. Total RNA extracted from each sample amounted to at least 6 micrograms. The sample belongs to a study of blood T cells in healthy people across ages. Study-wide context: In model experiments, template switching was able to capture about one barcoded beta molecule for every two T cells that were present. Findings and limits, study-wide: With naive T cell percentage, TCR beta diversity showed a strong correlation. Nothing was known about donor CMV status, and this possibly confounded expanded clonotype changes.

Sample-barcoded 5' priming and a J-beta primer mix drove a second PCR of roughly 6 to 12 cycles. Using its own MiXCR run on the 5' RACE reads, TCRdb lists one record per CDR3 protein. The sample holds 850,000 to 1,000,000 distinct CDR3 sequences, under 50% seen once. Trimming at V came to 7 bases and at J to 1 base, leaving 4 bases not matched to a gene. CDR1 and CDR2 from the germline V gene are SGHTA and FQGNSA. CDR3 length: 14 amino acids. This receptor was taken from a man aged 25-40 years in good health. The chain links TRBV7-2 to TRBJ1-1; 9 positions match TRBD1. Source material: blood. This CDR3 is CASNRGHGNTEAFF. DNA for the CDR3: TGTGCCAGCAACAGGGGGCATGGGAACACTGAAGCTTTCTTT.